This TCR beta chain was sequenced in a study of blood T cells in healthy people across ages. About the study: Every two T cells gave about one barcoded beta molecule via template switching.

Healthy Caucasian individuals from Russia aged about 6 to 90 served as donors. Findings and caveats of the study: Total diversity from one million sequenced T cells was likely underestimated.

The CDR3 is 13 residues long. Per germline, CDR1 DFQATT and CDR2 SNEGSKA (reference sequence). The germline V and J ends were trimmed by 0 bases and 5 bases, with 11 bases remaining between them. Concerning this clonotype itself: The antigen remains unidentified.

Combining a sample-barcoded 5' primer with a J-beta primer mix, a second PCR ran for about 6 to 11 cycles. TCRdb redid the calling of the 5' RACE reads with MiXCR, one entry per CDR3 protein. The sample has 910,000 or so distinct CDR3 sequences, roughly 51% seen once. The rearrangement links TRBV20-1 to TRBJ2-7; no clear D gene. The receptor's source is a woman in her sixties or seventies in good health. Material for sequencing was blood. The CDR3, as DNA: TGCAGTGCTAGAGATCTTCCGGGCCACGAGCAGTACTTC. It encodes CSARDLPGHEQYF.